The 21 T cell receptor beta chains listed next were all sequenced from one sample in a study of CDR3 diversity in severe acne. MiXCR, run by TCRdb on the PCR reads, gives a single entry per CDR3 protein. The sample contains approximately 79,000 distinct CDR3 sequences, 45% to 50% of which appear only once. The sample consisted of blood. All receptors come from a male donor in good health, serving as a control.

The gene calls are TRBV7-9 and TRBJ2-6; 11 nucleotides match TRBD1. The CDR3 has 17 residues. The V segment lost 1 base and the J segment 3 bases; nucleotides outside the gene matches: 2. Germline CDR1 and CDR2: SEHNR and FQNEAQ (reference sequence). CDR3 loop: CASSLGTGGVGANVLTF. The CDR3 DNA sequence: TGTGCCAGCAGCTTAGGGACAGGGGGCGTTGGGGCCAACGTCCTGACTTTC. Together with reference TRBV7-9 and TRBJ2-6, the CDR3 gives the full variable domain: DTGVSQNPRHKITKRGQNVTFRCDPISEHNRLYWYRQTLGQGPEFLTYFQNEAQLEKSRLLSDRFSAERPKGSFSTLEIQRTEQGDSAMYLCASSLGTGGVGANVLTFGAGSRLTVL.

The rearrangement uses TRBV7-8 and TRBJ2-7; D is possibly TRBD1 (5 bases). There are 13 residues in the CDR3. The germline V and J ends were trimmed by 5 bases and 3 bases, with 11 bases remaining between them. Germline loops: CDR1 SGHVS, CDR2 FQNEAQ. In DNA form, the CDR3 reads TGTGCCAGCAGCCCTACACAGGTCTACGAGCAGTACTTC. This gives the protein CASSPTQVYEQYF.

The chain carries TRBV5-4 and TRBJ1-2, with 7 bases aligning to TRBD1. This CDR3 has 13 amino acids. J lost 8 bases, V lost 5 bases, and 9 bases had no gene match. The germline V gene encodes CDR1 SGHNT and CDR2 YYREEE (reference sequence). CDR3: CASRFTTGMGYTF. The CDR3 nucleotides read TGTGCCAGCAGGTTTACGACAGGGATGGGCTACACCTTC. The full variable domain, in which reference TRBV5-4 and TRBJ1-2 provide the parts outside the CDR3, is ETGVTQSPTHLIKTRGQQVTLRCSSQSGHNTVSWYQQALGQGPQFIFQYYREEENGRGNFPPRFSGLQFPNYSSELNVNALELDDSALYLCASRFTTGMGYTFGSGTRLTVV.

As regards this clonotype: A read error may explain this, as a much larger clone is one base away. This chain uses TRBV15 with TRBJ2-7, with 9 bases identical to TRBD1. The CDR3 is 14 amino acids. Germline values: CDR1 LNHNV, CDR2 YYDKDF (reference sequence). The CDR3 DNA reads as TGTGCCACCAGCAGAGGGGACAGGGACCACGAGCAGTGCTTC. Translation: CATSRGDRDHEQCF.

Worth noting for this clonotype: Compared with germline, one end of the junction differs, possibly owing to a read error. The V gene is TRBV10-3, the J gene TRBJ2-5, with TRBD2 matching 13 bases. The germline CDR1 and CDR2 sequences are ENHRY and SYGVKD. The CDR3 sequence is 15 residues long. CDR3 nucleotides: TGTGCCAGCAGTGGACTAGCGGGAGCCCCAGAGACCCAGTACTTC. Translated: CASSGLAGAPETQYF.

The V call is TRBV28, the J call TRBJ2-3, with a tentative D call TRBD2 (5 bases). V was trimmed by 3 bases and J by 4 bases, leaving 8 bases between them. The CDR3 has 13 residues. In germline, CDR1 is MDHEN, CDR2 SYDVKM. In DNA form, the CDR3 reads TGTGCCAGCAGTTTCGGTAGCGCAGATACGCAGTATTTT. It specifies CASSFGSADTQYF.

V gene TRBV27 combines with J gene TRBJ2-3; no firm D call. Germline CDR1 reads MNHEY; CDR2 reads SMNVEV (reference sequence). V gave up 3 bases and J gave up 6 bases, with 4 bases separating them. CDR3 length: 11 amino acids. In DNA form, the CDR3 reads TGTGCCAGCAGTTTCGTGGATACGCAGTATTTT. This sequence encodes CASSFVDTQYF.

The chain uses TRBV29-1 and TRBJ2-5; D perhaps matches TRBD1 (6 bases). Germline V lookup: CDR1 SQVTM, CDR2 ANQGSEA. The CDR3 is made up of 14 amino acids. Trimming pared 6 bases from V and 2 bases from J, leaving 16 bases between. The CDR3 DNA sequence: TGCAGCGTGGATACAGGGTTCCGGCAAGAGACCCAGTACTTC. Residues: CSVDTGFRQETQYF.

The V and J genes are TRBV9 and TRBJ2-1; D perhaps matches TRBD1 (6 bases). Per germline, CDR1 SGDLS and CDR2 YYNGEE. The CDR3 is 13 residues long. V was clipped by 4 bases and J by 8 bases, with 13 bases between them. In nucleotides, the CDR3 is TGTGCCAGCAGCCACACAGGGAGCGATGAGCAGTTCTTC. Translation gives CASSHTGSDEQFF.

The rearrangement links TRBV29-1 to TRBJ1-3; 8 bases match TRBD1. Trimming at V came to 6 bases and at J to 2 bases, leaving 6 bases not matched to a gene. Germline V gives CDR1 SQVTM, CDR2 ANQGSEA. This CDR3 has 14 amino acids. The CDR3 is CSVGTGWTGNTIYF. CDR3 nucleotides: TGCAGCGTCGGGACAGGATGGACTGGAAACACCATATATTTT.

Only a few counts were recorded for this clonotype. The rearrangement uses TRBV18 and TRBJ2-2; D is undetermined. The V end lost 3 bases, the J end lost 1 base, and 6 bases lay between the germline ends. Germline V lookup: CDR1 KGHSH, CDR2 LQKENI. The CDR3 consists of 14 residues. This CDR3 reads CASSPSLNTGELFF. In nucleotides, the CDR3 is TGTGCCAGCTCACCGAGCCTGAACACCGGGGAGCTGTTTTTT.

CDR3 bases: TGTGCCAGCAGCTTCCCGGCTACTTCGGACTACACCTTC. Translated, it gives CASSFPATSDYTF. This chain connects TRBV5-4 to TRBJ1-2; no clear D. Trimming pared 2 bases from V and 10 bases from J, leaving 15 bases between. Germline V gene data show CDR1 as SGHNT and CDR2 as YYREEE (reference sequence). The CDR3 loop spans 13 amino acids. Full variable domain (outside the CDR3, taken from reference TRBV5-4 and TRBJ1-2): ETGVTQSPTHLIKTRGQQVTLRCSSQSGHNTVSWYQQALGQGPQFIFQYYREEENGRGNFPPRFSGLQFPNYSSELNVNALELDDSALYLCASSFPATSDYTFGSGTRLTVV.

Turning to this clonotype: Mismatch with germline at one junction end may stem from a read error. The chain recombines TRBV13 with TRBJ1-3, with D possibly being TRBD1 (5 bases). The CDR3 sequence is 17 residues long. Germline CDR1 is PRHDT and CDR2 is FYEKMQ (reference sequence). This CDR3 reads CASSLLDTASSGNTIYF. The CDR3, as DNA: TGTGCCAGCAGCTTATTGGACACAGCTAGCTCTGGAAACACCATATATTTC.

This clonotype was seen repeatedly, ten times or more. The gene calls are TRBV11-2 and TRBJ1-6; D unresolved. Germline CDR1 reads SGHAT; CDR2 reads FQNNGV. V gave up 5 bases and J gave up 6 bases, with 11 bases separating them. This CDR3 region has 14 residues. The chain's CDR3 is CASSAAPGNSPLHF. CDR3 bases: TGTGCCAGCAGCGCCGCACCGGGTAATTCACCCCTCCACTTT.

This clonotype was recorded a few times. The V and J genes are TRBV24-1 and TRBJ1-1; D not certain. V dropped 4 bases and J dropped 4 bases, with 9 bases sitting between them. Per the germline V gene, CDR1 is KGHDR and CDR2 is SFDVKD. The CDR3 consists of 13 residues. In DNA form, the CDR3 reads TGTGCCACCAGTGACCCTTCGCGCACTGAAGCTTTCTTT. This gives the protein CATSDPSRTEAFF.

Regarding this clonotype: This may stem from a read error, because a much larger clone lies one nucleotide away. The chain has TRBV6-5 and TRBJ2-7; D possibly corresponds to TRBD1 (6 bases). The CDR3 has 12 amino acids. From germline, CDR1 is MNHEY and CDR2 SVGAGI. Between the trimmed V and J ends, which lost 6 bases and 8 bases, there was a span of 14 bases. Written as DNA, the CDR3 is TGTGCCAGCAGCAGGGGAACCCCGAAGCAGTACTTC. Its protein is CASSRGTPKQYF.

The chain employs TRBV9 and TRBJ1-2, with unresolved D. V was shortened by 3 bases and J by 2 bases, with 5 bases between the two germline ends. Looked up from germline, CDR1 is SGDLS and CDR2 is YYNGEE. The CDR3 loop spans 12 amino acids. CDR3 nucleotide sequence: TGTGCCAGCAGCGGATTAAACTATGGCTACACCTTC. Protein: CASSGLNYGYTF.

To note about this clonotype: At one of its ends the junction is not consistent with the germline gene, which may arise from a read error. CDR3 DNA: TGTGCCAGCTTTTATGTAGGGGACATCAAGCCCCAGCACTTT. It specifies CASFYVGDIKPQHF. This sequence joins TRBV25-1 and TRBJ1-5, with D possibly being TRBD1 (6 bases). The CDR3 covers 14 residues. In germline, CDR1 is MGHDK, CDR2 SYGVNS. Combining the CDR3 with reference TRBV25-1 and TRBJ1-5 gives the whole variable domain EADIYQTPRYLVIGTGKKITLECSQTMGHDKMYWYQQDPGMELHLIHYSYGVNSTEKGDLSSESTVSRIRTEHFPLTLESARPSHTSQYLCASFYVGDIKPQHFGDGTRLSIL.

The chain recombines TRBV19 with TRBJ1-3; TRBD1 might be the D (6 bases). V was trimmed by 7 bases and J by 0 bases, leaving 10 bases between them. The germline V gene has CDR1 LNHDA and CDR2 SQIVND (reference sequence). The CDR3 consists of 14 residues. In DNA, the CDR3 is TGTGCCAGTATGGCGGGGGCCTCTGGAAACACCATATATTTT. It codes for CASMAGASGNTIYF.

Sample share makes this clonotype medium-sized (0.01 to 0.1%). The rearrangement links TRBV2 to TRBJ2-5; D gene ambiguous. The CDR3 length is 15 residues. The germline V gene has CDR1 SNHLY and CDR2 FYNNEI. The V and J ends lost 6 bases and 3 bases respectively, with 17 bases between them. The CDR3 is CASRVRAAGEETQYF. Written as DNA, the CDR3 is TGTGCCAGCAGAGTTCGGGCCGCAGGTGAAGAGACCCAGTACTTC.

The gene calls are TRBV3-1 and TRBJ1-2; D gene ambiguous. This CDR3 spans 14 amino acids. Germline V gives CDR1 LGHDT, CDR2 YNNKEL (reference sequence). V lost 6 bases to trimming and J lost 4 bases, with 15 bases between them. For the CDR3, the DNA is TGTGCCAGCAGTCAACAGAGGGCTGGCTATGGCTACACCTTC. Its translation: CASSQQRAGYGYTF.